This T cell receptor (beta chain) appears in the sequencing data of a study of T cell responses to AZD1222 COVID-19 vaccine. J gave up 1 base and V 5 bases, and 4 bases lay outside the gene matches. Looked up from germline, CDR1 is KGHSH and CDR2 is LQKENI. There are 14 residues in the CDR3. Pooled together were second doses at about 4 or about 12 weeks. Remarks on this clone: Its cognate antigen is unknown.

Whole-study findings and limits: The peak T cell response came first, and repertoires were sampled only after it.

Clones were sequenced by immunoSEQ multiplex PCR, and TCRdb holds only the in-frame ones, with some missing. The sample holds 100,000 to 150,000 clones, just over 90% seen once. The clonotype originates from an adult who received the AZD1222 COVID-19 vaccine. J is TRBJ2-7 and V is TRBV18; 8 bases are a match to TRBD1. The sample was peripheral blood, taken 28 days after the second AZD1222 dose. The CDR3 region has the DNA TGTGCCAGCTCAGGACAGGGACGTTCCTACGAGCAGTACTTC. This translates into CASSGQGRSYEQYF.